This record concerns one T cell receptor beta chain sequence. There are many counts of this clonotype. Its antigen remains undetermined. No clone much larger than this one lies a single base away; base qualities are absent. The data belong to a study of prognosis after radiotherapy for stage I lung cancer (dated by TCRdb to the early 2020s). With regard to the full study: Between April 2018 and January 2019, fewer than 20 stage I NSCLC patients were enrolled in Nanjing, China. Every patient was regarded as medically inoperable, because of comorbidities in over 10 cases and refusal of surgery in 7 cases. Image-guided IMRT or VMAT was used to deliver SBRT in 3 to 5 fractions at a biologically effective dose of at least 100 Gy. The study took one blood sample before SBRT and one after SBRT from each of around 19 patients and sequenced all 40 or so samples. Of the enrolled patients, fourteen had newly diagnosed primary stage I lung tumors, while roughly five had oligometastatic NSCLC following surgical resection of the primary tumor. Ages in the cohort of about a dozen men and a handful of women ranged from roughly 53 to 84 years, with a median of 74. The study profiled peripheral blood TCR beta repertoires from stage I NSCLC patients before and after stereotactic body radiotherapy and related them to distant failure. On tumor histology, more than ten patients had adenocarcinoma and several had squamous cell carcinoma. After SBRT, distant metastases developed in about 20% of the 19 patients at a median of 7 months, while the remaining 15 patients had no significant progression. Concurrent therapy was not administered to any patient alongside SBRT.

Sequences LNHDA (CDR1) and SQIVND (CDR2) are obtained from the germline V gene (reference sequence). Including cysteine and phenylalanine, the CDR3 has 11 amino acids. Kept here is only the CDR3 DNA, which spans 33 bases and is read in frame from base 1. V is cut by 7 bases and J by 4 bases, and the space between the germline ends is 5 bases. The TCR beta CDR3 region was amplified from genomic DNA by two rounds of multiplex PCR. In the first PCR round, primers specific to each TRBV and TRBJ gene were used, and the primer sequences were filed in Chinese patent CN105087789A. Universal primers were used in the second PCR round. The Roche High Pure PCR Template Preparation Kit was used to extract genomic DNA from frozen PBMCs. The libraries underwent paired-end sequencing with 151 bp reads on an Illumina HiSeq 3000. As for how the authors treated the data: CutAdapt was used to discard raw reads that did not contain the multiplex PCR primer sequences. Using PEAR, the high-quality paired reads were merged into contigs. MiXCR assigned TRB V, D and J gene segments to each contig by aligning to reference sequences. CDR3 sequences were clustered by base quality and sequence similarity to remove sequencing errors. Shannon entropy normalized by the natural log of productive TCR sequence number was used as the measure of diversity. To get clonality, Shannon entropy was divided by the natural log of the number of unique clonotypes, and that result was subtracted from one. The Youden index of ROC curves was used to select progression-free survival cut-offs for repertoire metrics, and analyses were performed in R 3.5.3. The public reads were run again by TCRdb, first through fastp at Q25 and then through MiXCR, and only productive beta chains were kept. For every CDR3 protein sequence, its rows merge into one entry that carries the most common genes and DNA. The V and J calls and clone size are TCRdb's, not the authors'. For this sample there are roughly 13,000 distinct CDR3 sequences; approximately 46% appear just once. Roughly 37% of the sample belongs to the ten largest clones.

No patient had a history of other malignancies or prior chemotherapy or radiotherapy, and all had node-negative disease on CT and PET/CT. At each of two time points, approximately 5.9 milliliters of peripheral venous blood were collected into EDTA tubes. Ficoll-Paque Plus density-gradient centrifugation was used to isolate PBMCs. Right after collection, samples were kept at -80 degrees C until analysis. General study outcomes and caveats: None of the reported P values were adjusted for multiple comparisons. Tumor specificity of expanded TCR clones was not determined. A decrease in unique TCR clone counts was observed after SBRT (median approximately 10,000 before versus several thousand after; Wilcoxon paired P=0.011). The small cohort and short follow-up limited the study, so independent validation of the findings is needed. TRBV and TRBJ usage frequencies reportedly differed by metastasis status, in two V genes at baseline and in fewer than 10 V and two J genes after SBRT. Post-SBRT Shannon entropy and its change from baseline were lower in patients who developed distant metastases; baseline Shannon entropy was not associated with metastases.

The chain is made from TRBV19 and TRBJ2-1, with an unclear D gene assignment. The clonotype originates from a donor over 45 with non-small cell lung cancer. Sequenced material: PBMCs, taken before or after stereotactic body radiation therapy (not recorded which). The encoded CDR3 is CASTNYNEQFF. DNA sequence: TGTGCCAGTACTAATTACAATGAGCAGTTCTTC. Extended through the reference TRBV19 and TRBJ2-1 proteins, this CDR3 yields the full variable domain: DGGITQSPKYLFRKEGQNVTLSCEQNLNHDAMYWYRQDPGQGLRLIYYSQIVNDFQKGDIAEGYSVSREKKESFPLTVTSAQKNPTAFYLCASTNYNEQFFGPGTRLTVL.